These T cell receptor beta chains were read from a single sample in a study of CD8 T cells in Susac syndrome. A single record per CDR3 protein comes from TCRdb applying MiXCR to the immunoSEQ multiplex PCR reads. The data show 110,000 to 150,000 distinct CDR3 sequences, around 95% seen once. The source material was CD4+ T cells from PBMCs. These receptors were taken from a human donor with Susac syndrome. Both conserved end residues are part of each CDR3. The order of the fields is clone size, D gene, V gene, J gene, CDR3 DNA, CDR3 protein. D genes are given only for firm matches. Clone sizes are given selectively: once, few, many, or a class where the clone is expanded.

>.|.|TRBV4-1|TRBJ2-1
TGCGCCAGCAGCCAAGCTGGGGGTGGCCATGAGCAGTTCTTC
CASSQAGGGHEQFF
>.|.|TRBV28|TRBJ2-7
TGTGCCACCCTCCACCATTCAAACTACGAGCAGTACTTC
CATLHHSNYEQYF
>.|TRBD1|TRBV20-1|TRBJ1-6
TGCAGTGCTAGAGCCCCCGGACAGGGAAGTGGAGGATCACCCCTCCACTTT
CSARAPGQGSGGSPLHF
>.|.|TRBV14|TRBJ1-3
TGTGCCAGCAGCCAAGATCTCCGAAACACCATATATTTT
CASSQDLRNTIYF
>once|TRBD2|TRBV7-3|TRBJ2-3
TGTGCCAGCAGCCCTAGCGGCATCAAGACAGATACGCAGTATTTT
CASSPSGIKTDTQYF
>.|.|TRBV21-1|TRBJ2-7
TGTGCCAGCAGCAAAGCGGTCGACCCGATAGAGCAGTACTTC
CASSKAVDPIEQYF
>.|.|TRBV9|TRBJ2-6
TGTGCCAGCAGCCGACAGGACTCTGGGGCCAACGTCCTGACTTTC
CASSRQDSGANVLTF
>.|TRBD1|TRBV20-1|TRBJ2-6
TGCAGTGCTTCAACGAGACAGGGGGCCAATTCTGGGGCCAACGTCCTGACTTTC
CSASTRQGANSGANVLTF
>.|.|TRBV15|TRBJ2-1
TGTGCCACCAGCAGAGCTGGTAGGTACAATGAGCAGTTCTTC
CATSRAGRYNEQFF
>once|TRBD1|TRBV4-1|TRBJ2-3
TGCGCCAGCAGCCAAACCGGGACAGGGGGCACAGATACGCAGTATTTT
CASSQTGTGGTDTQYF